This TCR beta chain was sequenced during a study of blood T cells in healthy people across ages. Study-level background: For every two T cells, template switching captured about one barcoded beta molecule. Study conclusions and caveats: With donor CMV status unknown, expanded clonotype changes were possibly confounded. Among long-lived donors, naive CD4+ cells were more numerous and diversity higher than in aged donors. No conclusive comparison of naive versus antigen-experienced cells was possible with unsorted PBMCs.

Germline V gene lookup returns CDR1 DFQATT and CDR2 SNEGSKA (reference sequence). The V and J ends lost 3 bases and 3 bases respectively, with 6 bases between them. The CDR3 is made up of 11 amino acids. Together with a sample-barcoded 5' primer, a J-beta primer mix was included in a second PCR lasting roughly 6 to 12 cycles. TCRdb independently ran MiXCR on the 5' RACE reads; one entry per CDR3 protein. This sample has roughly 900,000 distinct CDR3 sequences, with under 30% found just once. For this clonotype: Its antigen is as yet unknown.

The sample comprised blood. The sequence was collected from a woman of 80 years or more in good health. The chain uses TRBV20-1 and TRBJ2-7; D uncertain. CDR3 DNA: TGCAGTGCTAGGCCAGGCTACGAGCAGTACTTC. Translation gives CSARPGYEQYF.